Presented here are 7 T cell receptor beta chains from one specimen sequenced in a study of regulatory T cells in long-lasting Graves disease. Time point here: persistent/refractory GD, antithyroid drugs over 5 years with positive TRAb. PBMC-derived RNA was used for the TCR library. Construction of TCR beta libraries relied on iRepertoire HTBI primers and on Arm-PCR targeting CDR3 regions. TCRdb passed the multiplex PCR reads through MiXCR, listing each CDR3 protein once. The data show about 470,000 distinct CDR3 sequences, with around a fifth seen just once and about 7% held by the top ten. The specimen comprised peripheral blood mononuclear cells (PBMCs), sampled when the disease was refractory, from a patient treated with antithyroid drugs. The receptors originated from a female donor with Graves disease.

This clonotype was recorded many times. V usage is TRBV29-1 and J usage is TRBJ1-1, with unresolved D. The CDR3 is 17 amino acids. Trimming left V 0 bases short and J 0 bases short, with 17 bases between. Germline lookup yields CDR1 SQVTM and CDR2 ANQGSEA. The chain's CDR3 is CSVEDCRGVGMNTEAFF. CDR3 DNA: TGCAGCGTTGAAGATTGTCGGGGAGTAGGGATGAACACTGAAGCTTTCTTT.

The CDR3 loop is CASSFGGSGNTEAFF. CDR3 coding DNA: TGTGCCAGCAGTTTCGGGGGCTCAGGAAACACTGAAGCTTTCTTT. V gene TRBV27 combines with J gene TRBJ1-1; perhaps TRBD1 as D (6 bases). The CDR3 runs to 15 residues. CDR1 is MNHEY, CDR2 SMNVEV, per germline (reference sequence). The V end lost 3 bases, the J end lost 2 bases, and 13 bases lay between the germline ends.

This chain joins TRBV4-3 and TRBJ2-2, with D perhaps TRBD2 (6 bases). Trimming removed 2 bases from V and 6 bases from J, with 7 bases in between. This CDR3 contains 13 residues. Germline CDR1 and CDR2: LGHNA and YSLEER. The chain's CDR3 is CASSQSGAGELFF. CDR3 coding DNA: TGCGCCAGCAGCCAATCGGGGGCCGGGGAGCTGTTTTTT.

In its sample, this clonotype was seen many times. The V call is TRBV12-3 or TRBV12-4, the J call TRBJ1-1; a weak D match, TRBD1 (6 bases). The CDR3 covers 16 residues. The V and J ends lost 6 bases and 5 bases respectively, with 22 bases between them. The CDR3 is CASSPTSQGGRTEAFF. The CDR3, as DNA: TGTGCCAGCAGCCCTACCTCACAGGGAGGGAGGACTGAAGCTTTCTTT.

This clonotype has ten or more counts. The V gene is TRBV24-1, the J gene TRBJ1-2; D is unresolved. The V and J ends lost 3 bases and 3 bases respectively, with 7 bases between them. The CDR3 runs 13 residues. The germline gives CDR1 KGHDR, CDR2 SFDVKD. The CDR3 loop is CATSDPPYYGYTF. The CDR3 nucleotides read TGTGCCACCAGTGATCCCCCCTACTATGGCTACACCTTC.

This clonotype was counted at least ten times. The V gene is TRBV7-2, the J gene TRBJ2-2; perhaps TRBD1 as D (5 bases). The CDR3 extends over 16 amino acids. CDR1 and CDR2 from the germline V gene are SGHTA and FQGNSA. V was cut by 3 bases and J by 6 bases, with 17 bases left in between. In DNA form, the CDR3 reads TGTGCCAGCAGCTTCACGACAGCTGTGGATCCCGGGGAGCTGTTTTTT. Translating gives CASSFTTAVDPGELFF.

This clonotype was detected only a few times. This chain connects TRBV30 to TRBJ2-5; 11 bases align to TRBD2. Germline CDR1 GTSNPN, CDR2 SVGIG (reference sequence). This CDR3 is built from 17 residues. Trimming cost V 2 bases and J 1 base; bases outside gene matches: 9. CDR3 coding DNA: TGTGCCTGGAGTCCCCTAGCGGGGGGAACTTCCCAAGAGACCCAGTACTTC. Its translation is CAWSPLAGGTSQETQYF.